These T cell receptor beta chains were read from a single sample in a study of T cells in Graves' hyperthyroidism and ophthalmopathy. MiXCR, run by TCRdb on the multiplex PCR reads, gives a single entry per CDR3 protein. The data show around 480,000 distinct CDR3 sequences, 14% seen once. The sequenced sample was blood. These receptors all come from a woman between 18 and 29 years old with Graves' hyperthyroidism. CDR3s include the opening cysteine and the closing phenylalanine or tryptophan. D genes are given only for firm matches. Clone size, where shown, is once, few, many, or a class for clones that have expanded.

clone_size j_call d_call v_call cdr3_aa cdr3_nt
many TRBJ2-2 . TRBV14 CASSQEWGARKNTGELFF TGTGCCAGCAGCCAAGAATGGGGGGCCAGAAAGAACACCGGGGAGCTGTTTTTT
. TRBJ2-2 TRBD1 TRBV5-8 CASIQGENTGELFF TGTGCCAGCATCCAGGGGGAGAACACCGGGGAGCTGTTTTTT
many TRBJ2-5 . TRBV25-1 CASSESTGVETQYF TGTGCCAGCAGTGAGTCAACGGGAGTTGAGACCCAGTACTTC
many TRBJ2-1 TRBD2 TRBV9 CASSEGGPYNEQFF TGTGCCAGCAGCGAGGGAGGGCCTTACAATGAGCAGTTCTTC
. TRBJ2-7 . TRBV5-1 CASSFGPGSYEQYF TGCGCCAGCAGCTTTGGGCCGGGGTCCTACGAGCAGTACTTC
many TRBJ2-1 . TRBV5-1 CASSFAPGLSTNEQFF TGCGCCAGCAGCTTCGCTCCGGGACTTTCCACCAATGAGCAGTTCTTC
many TRBJ2-5 TRBD2 TRBV11-2 CAGKLAGGQETQYF TGTGCCGGGAAACTAGCGGGAGGACAAGAGACCCAGTACTTC
many TRBJ2-7 . TRBV12-3/TRBV12-4 CASSLADLYEQYF TGTGCCAGCAGTTTAGCGGACCTGTACGAGCAGTACTTC
many TRBJ1-1 . TRBV7-2 CASSLARALNTEAFF TGTGCCAGCAGCTTAGCTCGGGCGCTGAACACTGAAGCTTTCTTT
many TRBJ2-5 . TRBV5-1 CASSLEAVVETQYF TGCGCCAGCAGCTTGGAAGCGGTTGTAGAGACCCAGTACTTC
many TRBJ2-7 . TRBV12-3/TRBV12-4 CASSLGAEQYF TGTGCCAGCAGTTTGGGTGCCGAGCAGTACTTC
. TRBJ2-6 . TRBV19 CASSDGSGANVLTF TGTGCCAGTAGCGACGGGTCTGGGGCCAACGTCCTGACTTTC
many TRBJ1-1 . TRBV27 CASSLRQRNTEAFF TGTGCCAGCAGTTTACGACAGAGGAACACTGAAGCTTTCTTT
many TRBJ2-7 TRBD2 TRBV11-2 CASSLGRGTSGSRTYEQYF TGTGCCAGCAGCTTAGGACGGGGGACTAGCGGGAGCAGAACCTACGAGCAGTACTTC
few TRBJ1-1 . TRBV29-1 CSGGQNTEAFF TGCAGCGGAGGACAGAACACTGAAGCTTTCTTT
many TRBJ1-2 . TRBV2 CASSEEKAWGYGYTF TGTGCCAGCAGTGAAGAGAAGGCCTGGGGCTATGGCTACACCTTC
many TRBJ1-1 . TRBV24-1 CATSDSGTQGNTEAFF TGTGCCACCAGTGATTCCGGGACCCAAGGGAACACTGAAGCTTTCTTT
many TRBJ2-5 . TRBV11-2 CASSQGNRETQYF TGTGCCAGCAGCCAGGGGAATCGAGAGACCCAGTACTTC
many TRBJ2-2 . TRBV2 CASSDPATWLFF TGTGCCAGCAGTGATCCGGCCACGTGGCTGTTTTTT
many TRBJ1-1 . TRBV5-1 CASSLAREDTEAFF TGCGCCAGCAGCTTGGCCAGGGAGGACACTGAAGCTTTCTTT
many TRBJ2-2 . TRBV12-3/TRBV12-4 CASPSPAGELFF TGTGCCAGCCCTTCCCCGGCCGGGGAGCTGTTTTTT
many TRBJ1-1 . TRBV30 CAWSDGGEAFF TGTGCCTGGAGCGATGGGGGTGAAGCTTTCTTT
. TRBJ1-5 TRBD1 TRBV10-3 CAISDYRGDQPQHF TGTGCCATCAGCGATTACAGGGGGGATCAGCCCCAGCATTTT
many TRBJ2-1 . TRBV20-1 CSASGDLRKNEQFF TGCAGTGCTAGCGGGGACCTTCGTAAAAATGAGCAGTTCTTC
many TRBJ2-5 . TRBV11-2 CASSLSAGKQETQYF TGTGCCAGCAGCTTAAGCGCCGGGAAACAAGAGACCCAGTACTTC
many TRBJ1-2 . TRBV30 CAWSVTGGDYYGYTF TGTGCCTGGAGTGTAACGGGGGGCGATTACTATGGCTACACCTTC
few TRBJ2-4 . TRBV11-2 CASSLDHPQRPGYRKKNIQYF TGTGCCAGCAGCTTAGATCACCCCCAGCGGCCGGGATACAGGAAGAAAAACATTCAGTACTTC
many TRBJ2-2 TRBD2 TRBV29-1 CSVGLAGDGGLNTGELFF TGCAGCGTTGGACTAGCGGGAGATGGGGGATTGAACACCGGGGAGCTGTTTTTT
many TRBJ1-2 . TRBV19 CASLGVDSGYTF TGTGCCAGCCTGGGGGTAGACAGTGGCTACACCTTC
many TRBJ2-1 TRBD2 TRBV7-3 CASSDRLAGGRYNEQFF TGTGCCAGCAGCGACAGACTAGCGGGAGGAAGGTACAATGAGCAGTTCTTC
. TRBJ1-3 . TRBV12-3/TRBV12-4 CASSYRESAGNTIYF TGTGCCAGCAGTTACAGGGAGAGCGCTGGAAACACCATATATTTT
many TRBJ2-1 TRBD2 TRBV10-3 CAISPPSPSLAGELYEQFF TGTGCCATTAGCCCTCCCTCCCCATCGCTAGCGGGAGAGTTGTATGAGCAGTTCTTC
. TRBJ1-1 TRBD1 TRBV5-1 CASSPIQGLNTEAFF TGCGCCAGCAGCCCCATACAGGGGTTGAACACTGAAGCTTTCTTT
many TRBJ1-2 . TRBV5-1 CASTDGNNYGYTF TGCGCCAGCACTGACGGAAATAACTATGGCTACACCTTC
few TRBJ1-1 . TRBV7-9 CASSLARVQGPTEAFF TGTGCCAGCAGCTTAGCGCGTGTACAGGGCCCCACTGAAGCTTTCTTT
many TRBJ1-1 TRBD1 TRBV18 CASSPSGTGTEAFF TGTGCCAGCTCACCGTCCGGGACAGGGACTGAAGCTTTCTTT
many TRBJ2-3 TRBD1 TRBV11-3 CASSYRGNTQYF TGTGCCAGCAGCTACAGGGGTAATACGCAGTATTTT
many TRBJ1-5 . TRBV12-3/TRBV12-4 CASNPSGSNQPQHF TGTGCCAGCAATCCGAGCGGGAGCAATCAGCCCCAGCATTTT